This TCR beta chain was sequenced during a study of CD8 T cells in Susac syndrome. The CDR3 is 16 residues long. The V and J ends lost 0 bases and 8 bases respectively, with 19 bases between them. Germline lookup yields CDR1 SGHAT and CDR2 FQNNGV. With random hexamers, roughly 0.45 to 1 ug RNA was reverse transcribed. Across 54 Vbeta and 13 Jbeta, TCR beta CDR3 was amplified with immunoSEQ multiplex PCR. In TCRdb, the immunoSEQ multiplex PCR reads were re-called with MiXCR into one record per CDR3 protein. The repertoire has 150,000 to 200,000 distinct CDR3 sequences, about 91% of them found once; the top ten carry about 0.1%.

The rearrangement links TRBV11-2 to TRBJ1-2; a possible D gene is TRBD1 (6 bases). This sequence was found in a human donor with Susac syndrome. Sequenced input: CD4+ T cells from PBMCs. The CDR3 nucleotides are TGTGCCAGCAGCTTAGAAGGAGGACGGGGGGCGGGGGGCTACACCTTC. As protein: CASSLEGGRGAGGYTF.